This T cell receptor beta chain was recorded in a study of T cells after yellow fever vaccination. In regard to this clonotype: Its target is not known. The junction departs from germline at one end; a sequencing error may be responsible.

It was through 5'RACE template switching that TCR cDNA was made, with a universal primer site and UMIs added. TCRdb passed the 5' RACE reads through MiXCR, listing each CDR3 protein once. The sample lists about 500,000 distinct CDR3 sequences; roughly 17% were seen once. Study-level points and caveats: Weaker, the secondary response peaked sooner, at day 5 versus 15.

This CDR3 contains 17 residues. Germline-derived CDR1 and CDR2 are SGHAT and FQNNGV. The clonotype originates from a man younger than 30 who received the YFV17D yellow fever vaccine. J is TRBJ1-4 and V is TRBV11-2; D may be TRBD1 (5 bases). The material was PBMCs, obtained 4 to 6 days after the first yellow fever vaccination. The CDR3 DNA reads TGTGCCAGCAGCCTAGACCCTCCGCCAGGGCGGGGTGAAAAACTGTTTTTT. Protein sequence: CASSLDPPPGRGEKLFF.